Listed here are 7 T cell receptor beta chains from one sample, sequenced in a study of blood T cell repertoires in COVID-19. Using immunoSEQ multiplex PCR, the repertoire was profiled, and TCRdb retains in-frame clones only, with some absent. This table has 350,000 or so clones, roughly nine tenths appearing once. Sequences were obtained from peripheral blood. These receptor sequences come from a woman aged 60-75 years with COVID-19, enrolled during active disease.

The genes are TRBV4-1 and TRBJ1-5; D is undetermined. This CDR3 is built from 13 residues. Germline CDR1 reads MGHRA; CDR2 reads YSYEKL. V lost 0 bases and J lost 4, with 4 bases in between. The CDR3 loop reads CASSQDPNQPQHF. CDR3 DNA: TGCGCCAGCAGCCAAGATCCTAATCAGCCCCAGCATTTT.

The rearrangement uses TRBV28 and TRBJ1-2; D is perhaps TRBD1 (5 bases). The CDR3 is 12 residues long. V was pared by 8 bases and J by 2 bases, with 9 bases between. Germline CDR1 and CDR2: MDHEN and SYDVKM. The CDR3 region is CASYRGNYGYTF. CDR3 bases: TGTGCCAGCTATAGGGGAAACTATGGCTACACCTTC.

This clone appeared many times. V gene TRBV5-1 combines with J gene TRBJ1-1; perhaps TRBD1 as D (5 bases). Germline loops: CDR1 SGHRS, CDR2 YFSETQ. Trimming cost V 0 bases and J 1 base, with 10 bases left between them. This CDR3 has 15 amino acids. The CDR3 region is CASSLEGHANTEAFF. The CDR3 coding sequence is TGCGCCAGCAGCTTGGAGGGGCACGCGAACACTGAAGCTTTCTTT.

CDR3 DNA: TGTGCCAGCAGCGACGTTGGGGGCGAATACGAGCAGTACTTC. Translated: CASSDVGGEYEQYF. The genes are TRBV7-9 and TRBJ2-7, with D maybe TRBD1 (6 bases). The CDR3 is made up of 14 amino acids. CDR1 is SEHNR, CDR2 FQNEAQ, per germline (reference sequence). Trimming cost V 5 bases and J 4 bases, with 15 bases left between them.

The rearrangement joins TRBV7-9 to TRBJ2-7; 7 bases align to TRBD2. With V trimmed by 5 bases and J by 6 bases, 10 bases remained unmatched. CDR1 SEHNR and CDR2 FQNEAQ come from the germline V gene (reference sequence). This CDR3 region has 14 residues. CDR3 in amino acids: CASSPKTGGGEQYF. The DNA of the CDR3 is TGTGCCAGCAGCCCAAAAACGGGGGGAGGCGAGCAGTACTTC.

The J gene is TRBJ2-5, the V gene TRBV5-4; D might be TRBD2 (6 bases). The CDR3 runs to 14 residues. V was cut by 0 bases and J by 4 bases, with 10 bases left in between. Germline CDR1 SGHNT, CDR2 YYREEE (reference sequence). The CDR3 spells CASSLGGTPETQYF. The CDR3 DNA reads TGTGCCAGCAGCTTGGGTGGGACTCCAGAGACCCAGTACTTC.

This chain links TRBV24-1 with TRBJ1-1; D remains unclear. Looked up from germline, CDR1 is KGHDR and CDR2 is SFDVKD. The CDR3 sequence is 11 residues long. Trimming cost V 5 bases and J 10 bases, with 10 bases left between them. The CDR3 is CATSGGGRAFF. In nucleotides, the CDR3 is TGTGCCACCAGTGGTGGAGGGCGAGCTTTCTTT.